This T cell receptor (beta chain) was identified during a study of regulatory T cells in long-lasting Graves disease. This clonotype was observed at least ten times. V dropped 2 bases and J dropped 9 bases, with 11 bases sitting between them. Germline CDR1 reads SGHTA; CDR2 reads FQGTGA. CDR3 length: 13 amino acids. Arm-PCR of CDR3 regions and iRepertoire HTBI primers were used to build TCR beta libraries. MiXCR, run by TCRdb on the multiplex PCR reads, gives a single entry per CDR3 protein. This sample has more than 300,000 distinct CDR3 sequences, with 12% found just once. Time point reported: newly diagnosed GD, antithyroid drugs for less than 3 months. With RNA extracted from PBMCs as input, the TCR library was made. These sequences were also reported in another study, on T cells in Graves' hyperthyroidism and ophthalmopathy.

This rearrangement joins TRBV7-3 to TRBJ2-1; tentative D call: TRBD2 (6 bases). The origin of this receptor is a young woman with Graves disease. This specimen was peripheral blood mononuclear cells (PBMCs), taken at new diagnosis, from a patient treated with antithyroid drugs. CDR3 coding DNA: TGTGCCAGCAGCTTATCCGGGAGTATTGAGCAGTTCTTC. Encoded protein: CASSLSGSIEQFF.